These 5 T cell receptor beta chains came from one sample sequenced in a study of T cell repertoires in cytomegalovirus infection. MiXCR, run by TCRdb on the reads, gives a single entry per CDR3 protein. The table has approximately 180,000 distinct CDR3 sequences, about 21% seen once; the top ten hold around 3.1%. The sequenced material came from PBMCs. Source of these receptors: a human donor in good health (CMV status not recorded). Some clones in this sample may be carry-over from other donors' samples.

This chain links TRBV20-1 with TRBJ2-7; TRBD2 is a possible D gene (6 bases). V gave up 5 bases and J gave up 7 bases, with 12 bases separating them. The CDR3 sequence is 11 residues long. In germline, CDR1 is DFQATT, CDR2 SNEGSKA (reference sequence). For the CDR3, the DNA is TGCAGTGCTCGCAGGGAGGAAGAGCAGTACTTC. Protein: CSARREEEQYF.

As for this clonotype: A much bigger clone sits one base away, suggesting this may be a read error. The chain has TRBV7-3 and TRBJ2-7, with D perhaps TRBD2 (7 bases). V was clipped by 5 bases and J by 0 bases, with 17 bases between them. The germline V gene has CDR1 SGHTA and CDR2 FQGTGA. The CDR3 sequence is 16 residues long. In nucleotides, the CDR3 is TGTGCCAGCAGCCTAGGGGGGAGGGAGCCCTCCTACGAGCAGTACTTC. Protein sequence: CASSLGGREPSYEQYF.

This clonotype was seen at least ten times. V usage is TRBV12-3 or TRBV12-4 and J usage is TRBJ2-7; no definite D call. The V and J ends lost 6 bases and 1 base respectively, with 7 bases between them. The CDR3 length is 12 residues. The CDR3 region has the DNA TGTGCCAGCAGCTTAACTTCCTACGAGCAGTACTTC. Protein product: CASSLTSYEQYF.

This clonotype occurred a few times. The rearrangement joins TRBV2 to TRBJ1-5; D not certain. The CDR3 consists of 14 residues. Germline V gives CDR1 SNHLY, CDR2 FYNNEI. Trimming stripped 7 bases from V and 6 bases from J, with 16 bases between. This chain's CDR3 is CASTPSRAGQPQHF. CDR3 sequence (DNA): TGTGCCAGCACCCCATCCCGCGCGGGTCAGCCCCAGCATTTT.

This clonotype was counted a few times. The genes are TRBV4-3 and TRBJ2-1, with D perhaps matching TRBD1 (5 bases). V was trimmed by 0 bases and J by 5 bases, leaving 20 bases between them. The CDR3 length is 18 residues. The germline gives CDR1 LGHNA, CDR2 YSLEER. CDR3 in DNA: TGCGCCAGCAGCCAAGATCGACTGGTCTCAGGGTTGAACAATGAGCAGTTCTTC. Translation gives CASSQDRLVSGLNNEQFF.